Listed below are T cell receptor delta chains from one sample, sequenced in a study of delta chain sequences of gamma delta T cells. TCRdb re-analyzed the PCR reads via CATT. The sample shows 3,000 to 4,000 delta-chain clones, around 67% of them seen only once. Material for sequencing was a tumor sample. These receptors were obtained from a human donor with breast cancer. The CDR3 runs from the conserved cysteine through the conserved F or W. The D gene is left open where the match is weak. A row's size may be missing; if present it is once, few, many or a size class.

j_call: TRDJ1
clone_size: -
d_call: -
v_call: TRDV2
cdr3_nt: TGTGCCTGTGAGAACGTGTCAAGGGAGGGGAACCGACGTTACACCGATAAAATCATCTTT
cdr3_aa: CACENVSREGNRRYTDKIIF

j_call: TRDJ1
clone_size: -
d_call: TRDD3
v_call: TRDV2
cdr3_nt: TGTGCCTGTGACACACTTGGAGTGGGGGATACGCATTCAGATATACTCATCTTT
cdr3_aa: CACDTLGVGDTHSDILIF

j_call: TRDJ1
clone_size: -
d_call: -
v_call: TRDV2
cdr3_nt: TGTGCCTGTGACACCTTCTCACGGGAGTGCGAGCACTCTTACACCGATAAACTCATCTTT
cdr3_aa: CACDTFSRECEHSYTDKLIF

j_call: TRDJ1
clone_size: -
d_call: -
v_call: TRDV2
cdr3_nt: TGTGCCTGTGACCCATTGGGCGGTGACTCCGACAAATTCATCTTT
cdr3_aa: CACDPLGGDSDKFIF

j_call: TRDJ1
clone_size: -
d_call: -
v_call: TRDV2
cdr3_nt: TGTGCCTGTGACACCATCGGGCTGGGGACACGAAAAAAGACCGATCAACTCATCTTT
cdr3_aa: CACDTIGLGTRKKTDQLIF

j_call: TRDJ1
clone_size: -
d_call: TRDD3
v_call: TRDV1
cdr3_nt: TGTGCTCTTGGGGAACTCGGTCAGCTGGGGGAAACCGATAAACTCATCTTT
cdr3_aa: CALGELGQLGETDKLIF

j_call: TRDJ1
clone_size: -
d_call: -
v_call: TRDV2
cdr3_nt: TGTGCCAACAACCGGGTGGATAAGGGAGATAAACTCATCTTT
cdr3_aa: CANNRVDKGDKLIF

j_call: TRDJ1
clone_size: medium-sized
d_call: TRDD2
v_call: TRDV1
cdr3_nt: TGTGCTCTTGGGGCTTGGCCCTTCCTACAGGTGCTGGGGCTGGGGGCCGATAAACTCATCTTT
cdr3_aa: CALGAWPFLQVLGLGADKLIF

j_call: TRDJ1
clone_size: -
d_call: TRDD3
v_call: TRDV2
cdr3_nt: TGTGCCTGTGACACGGTAGGGGGATACACCGATAAACTCATCTTT
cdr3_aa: CACDTVGGYTDKLIF

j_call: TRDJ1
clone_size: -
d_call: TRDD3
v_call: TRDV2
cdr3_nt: TGTTCCTTTGTCACCGTGCGACCAACTGGGGGGTTCCTATACACCGATAAACTCATCTTT
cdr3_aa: CSFVTVRPTGGFLYTDKLIF

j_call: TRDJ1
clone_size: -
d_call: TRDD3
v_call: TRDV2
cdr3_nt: TGTGCTGGTGTGACCGTGGGGGATACGCGGTACACCGATAAACTCATCTTT
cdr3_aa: CAGVTVGDTRYTDKLIF